The clone carrying this T cell receptor (beta chain) ranks as large. Its specificity is unknown. No patient received treatment before thyroid surgery. The sample comes from a study of metastatic and nonmetastatic thyroid tumors. The overall study: For malignant and benign thyroid patients, tumor or nodule tissue and blood were the sources whose repertoires were compared.

General study points: It was reportedly found that TCR beta diversity was significantly higher in malignant thyroid tumors than in benign nodules, a difference seen in both blood and tumor samples.

CDR1 is MNHNS and CDR2 is SASEGT in the germline V gene. This CDR3 region has 14 residues. V lost 6 bases and J lost 5, with 14 bases in between. As originally analysed: The distant-metastasis classifier for papillary thyroid cancer was built from CDR3 differences across clinicopathological groups. With MiXCR, TCRdb called clones anew from the PCR reads. TCRdb's processing, not the authors', yielded these V and J calls. The profile covers roughly 7,000 clones, with more than 2.5% appearing a single time and 16% taken by the ten largest. The source material was tumor tissue. The V gene is TRBV6-1, the J gene TRBJ1-5; weak D call: TRBD1 (5 bases). The origin of this receptor is a female donor with papillary thyroid cancer or a benign thyroid nodule (not recorded which). Some clones in this sample may be carry-over from other donors' samples. The chain's CDR3 is CASRGRGRDQPQHF. In DNA form, the CDR3 reads TGTGCCAGCAGGGGGAGGGGAAGGGATCAGCCCCAGCATTTT.